One sample yielded the 18 T cell receptor beta chains listed below, sequenced in a study of low-dose radiotherapy and immunotherapy resistance in tumors. TRAV- and TRBV-specific primers, spanning alpha and beta chains, primed first-strand cDNA. The TCRs were subjected to amplification over 20 PCR cycles employing a constant-region primer in conjunction with a V-primer adapter. MiXCR was run by TCRdb on the reads, yielding one entry per CDR3 protein. The table includes around 10,000 distinct CDR3 sequences, roughly two thirds detected once. The source is a human donor with advanced metastatic prostate, ovarian, gallbladder or colorectal cancer (not recorded which). This table probably holds off-target reads from a library built for another chain.

The chain employs TRBV9 and TRBJ2-7, with a weak D call TRBD2 (6 bases). Germline V gives CDR1 SGDLS, CDR2 YYNGEE. The CDR3 contains 13 residues. Trimming took off 0 bases at V and 6 bases at J, with 10 bases between the two ends. The CDR3 coding sequence is TGTGCCAGCAGCGTAGCGACTAGTTCCGAGCAGTACTTC. As protein: CASSVATSSEQYF.

This clonotype came up a few times. The chain uses TRBV10-3 and TRBJ2-7; 10 bases are shared with TRBD2. Trimming removed 4 bases from V and 5 bases from J; junction bases left unmatched: 8. The germline V gene encodes CDR1 ENHRY and CDR2 SYGVKD. CDR3 length: 15 amino acids. The CDR3 DNA reads TGTGCCATCAGTGTAGTCGCTAGCGGGAGCGACGAGCAGTACTTC. It is translated as CAISVVASGSDEQYF.

This rearrangement joins TRBV7-2 to TRBJ2-5; D may be TRBD2 (6 bases). This CDR3 region has 14 residues. Germline V CDR1 and CDR2: SGHTA, FQGNSA. Deletions cut 0 bases from V and 5 bases from J, with 10 bases between. The CDR3 here is CASSLAGLKETQYF. The CDR3 DNA follows: TGTGCCAGCAGCTTAGCGGGACTGAAGGAGACCCAGTACTTC.

The gene calls are TRBV5-4 and TRBJ2-1; 11 bases align to TRBD2. J gave up 9 bases and V 5 bases, and 10 bases lay outside the gene matches. CDR1 is SGHNT and CDR2 is YYREEE in the germline V gene (reference sequence). The CDR3 has 15 residues. This CDR3 reads CASRLEGLAGVEQFF. Here the CDR3 DNA reads TGTGCCAGCAGACTCGAAGGACTAGCGGGTGTTGAGCAGTTCTTC.

Remarks on this clonotype: Relative to the germline gene, one junction end is altered; a read error may explain this. The chain recombines TRBV5-4 with TRBJ2-1, with D perhaps matching TRBD2 (6 bases). Per germline, CDR1 SGHNT and CDR2 YYREEE (reference sequence). This CDR3 has 15 amino acids. CDR3 amino acids: CTSSLVAGTNNEQFF. DNA of the CDR3: TGTACCAGCAGCTTGGTGGCGGGAACAAACAATGAGCAGTTCTTC.

The chain has TRBV5-1 and TRBJ2-1; 9 bases match TRBD1. With 0 bases clipped from V and 8 bases from J, the junction kept 6 bases outside the gene matches. In germline, CDR1 is SGHRS, CDR2 YFSETQ. The length of the CDR3 is 15 residues. The chain's CDR3 is CASSLDGTGSYEQFF. The CDR3 DNA follows: TGCGCCAGCAGCTTGGATGGGACAGGGTCGTATGAGCAGTTCTTC.

Only a few counts were recorded for this clonotype. The rearrangement links TRBV6-5 to TRBJ1-2, with a tentative D call TRBD1 (6 bases). The germline V gene encodes CDR1 MNHEY and CDR2 SVGAGI. The CDR3 covers 13 residues. Trimming took off 6 bases at V and 4 bases at J, with 12 bases between the two ends. As DNA, the CDR3 is TGTGCCAGCAGCCCGGACAGCTCCTATGGCTACACCTTC. Translating gives CASSPDSSYGYTF.

The genes are TRBV24-1 and TRBJ2-7, with D tentatively TRBD1 (7 bases). The CDR3 is 14 residues long. The germline V and J ends were trimmed by 4 bases and 5 bases, with 14 bases remaining between them. Germline V gene lookup returns CDR1 KGHDR and CDR2 SFDVKD. CDR3 nucleotide sequence: TGTGCCACCAGTGACGCCAGGGGGGTGGACGAGCAGTACTTC. Translating it yields CATSDARGVDEQYF.

This clonotype was seen only a few times. The chain links TRBV5-1 to TRBJ2-3; the D call may be TRBD1 or TRBD2 (6 bases each). Germline V gene lookup returns CDR1 SGHRS and CDR2 YFSETQ. Trimming removed 5 bases at V and 0 bases at J, with 13 bases between. This CDR3 region has 15 residues. The CDR3 region has the DNA TGCGCCAGCAGACCGTCCGGGGGCAGCACAGATACGCAGTATTTT. Protein sequence: CASRPSGGSTDTQYF.

This clonotype showed up just a few times. J is TRBJ2-1 and V is TRBV20-1, with 8 nucleotides matching TRBD2. This CDR3 has 11 amino acids. Trimming took 0 bases from V and 16 from J; bases not matched to a gene: 5. Germline V lookup: CDR1 DFQATT, CDR2 SNEGSKA (reference sequence). CDR3 bases: TGCAGTGCTAGAGAGGGACTAGTAGGTTTCTTC. It translates to CSAREGLVGFF.

The chain has TRBV20-1 and TRBJ2-5; 11 bases map to TRBD2. This CDR3 comprises 14 residues. Trimming removed 5 bases from V and 5 bases from J; junction bases left unmatched: 7. Germline V gene sequence: CDR1 DFQATT, CDR2 SNEGSKA (reference sequence). CDR3 coding DNA: TGCAGTGCTCTTAGCGGGAGGGCCGGGGAGACCCAGTACTTC. Amino acid sequence: CSALSGRAGETQYF.

The chain links TRBV5-1 to TRBJ1-1; D gene uncertain. V dropped 0 bases and J dropped 7 bases, with 13 bases sitting between them. CDR3 length equals 14 residues. The germline gives CDR1 SGHRS, CDR2 YFSETQ. The CDR3 nucleotides are TGCGCCAGCAGCTTGGTTCCCCCGCCCGGTGAAGCTTTCTTT. Translating it yields CASSLVPPPGEAFF. The variable domain in full, completed from reference TRBV5-1 and TRBJ1-1, reads KAGVTQTPRYLIKTRGQQVTLSCSPISGHRSVSWYQQTPGQGLQFLFEYFSETQRNKGNFPGRFSGRQFSNSRSEMNVSTLELGDSALYLCASSLVPPPGEAFFGQGTRLTVV.

This chain connects TRBV30 to TRBJ2-3, with 9 nucleotides matching TRBD1. The germline V gene encodes CDR1 GTSNPN and CDR2 SVGIG (reference sequence). This CDR3 is built from 13 residues. V was pared by 8 bases and J by 0 bases, with 3 bases of the junction left unmatched. The CDR3 DNA sequence: TGTGCCGGGACAGGGCCTAGCACAGATACGCAGTATTTT. Protein product: CAGTGPSTDTQYF.

In its sample, this clonotype was seen once. The chain uses TRBV20-1 and TRBJ2-7; 10 bases agree with TRBD2. V lost 1 base to trimming and J lost 2 bases; unmatched junction nucleotides: 11. This CDR3 spans 17 amino acids. Germline assignment: CDR1 DFQATT and CDR2 SNEGSKA (reference sequence). The CDR3 DNA follows: TGCAGTGCTAGAGTTCCCCTAGCGGGAGTAGCCCCCTACGAGCAGTACTTC. It encodes CSARVPLAGVAPYEQYF.

This clonotype has more than one count but fewer than ten. The rearrangement links TRBV5-1 to TRBJ2-7; 7 nucleotides agree with TRBD1. V shed 4 bases, J shed 3 bases, and the junction held 13 bases outside the gene matches. The CDR3 has 16 residues. Germline CDR1 is SGHRS and CDR2 is YFSETQ. The CDR3 DNA reads TGCGCCAGCAGCACCAGGACAGGACTTTCAGTCTACGAGCAGTACTTC. This gives the protein CASSTRTGLSVYEQYF.

V is TRBV15 and J is TRBJ1-1, with a weak D call TRBD1 (5 bases). V dropped 3 bases and J dropped 3 bases, with 8 bases sitting between them. The CDR3 is made up of 13 amino acids. CDR1 and CDR2 (germline): LNHNV, YYDKDF (reference sequence). The CDR3 reads CATSRSTDTEAFF. The CDR3 bases are TGTGCCACCAGCAGGTCGACAGACACTGAAGCTTTCTTT.

CDR3 loop: CSVEPGVRTGELFF. The CDR3, as DNA: TGCAGCGTTGAACCAGGGGTGAGGACCGGGGAGCTGTTTTTT. The chain couples TRBV29-1 to TRBJ2-2; maybe TRBD1 (6 bases). V lost 2 bases and J 5 bases, leaving 12 bases between the germline ends. Germline V gene lookup returns CDR1 SQVTM and CDR2 ANQGSEA. The CDR3 totals 14 residues.

The V call is TRBV20-1, the J call TRBJ1-4, with a weak D call TRBD1 (5 bases). The V end was cut by 0 bases, the J end by 10 bases, with 15 bases between. Germline CDR1 reads DFQATT; CDR2 reads SNEGSKA (reference sequence). The CDR3 extends over 14 amino acids. CDR3 bases: TGCAGTGCTAGAGAGGCAGGGAGGGGCGGAAAACTGTTTTTT. As protein: CSAREAGRGGKLFF.